The 15 T cell receptor beta chains reported below all come from one sample, sequenced in a study of shared clonotypes between healthy human individuals. Sequencing was performed with immunoSEQ multiplex PCR; in TCRdb, only in-frame clones are kept and a portion is missing. The sample contains approximately 1,500,000 clones, about 98% of which appear only once. Sequenced: naive CD4+ T cells sorted from blood. Regarding subset: CD45RA+ positively selected. The receptors shown here come from a man under 40 in good health.

The rearrangement uses TRBV28 and TRBJ2-7; unclear D gene. The germline V gene has CDR1 MDHEN and CDR2 SYDVKM. Deletions cut 6 bases from V and 0 bases from J, with 21 bases between. The CDR3 consists of 17 residues. CDR3 sequence (DNA): TGTGCCAGCAGGTCCCCCTCAGATCCTCCCAGCTCCTACGAGCAGTACTTC. It yields the protein CASRSPSDPPSSYEQYF.

The chain uses TRBV9 and TRBJ2-3, with D unresolved. There are 13 residues in the CDR3. V was trimmed by 7 bases and J by 2 bases, leaving 11 bases between them. The germline gives CDR1 SGDLS, CDR2 YYNGEE. CDR3 in DNA: TGTGCCAGCTCACGGACCTTCACAGATACGCAGTATTTT. It is translated as CASSRTFTDTQYF.

Comment on this clone: The sample contains more than one DNA sequence encoding this CDR3. The chain couples TRBV5-1 to TRBJ1-3; no clear D gene. Between the trimmed V and J ends, which lost 3 bases and 0 bases, there was a span of 7 bases. This CDR3 spans 14 amino acids. CDR1 is SGHRS and CDR2 is YFSETQ in the germline V gene. The CDR3 loop reads CASSSDSSGNTIYF. The CDR3, as DNA: TGCGCCAGCAGCTCCGATTCCTCTGGAAACACCATATATTTT.

The CDR3 reads CASSLRLGNEQFF. CDR3 sequence (DNA): TGTGCCAGCAGTTTGCGACTAGGCAATGAGCAGTTCTTC. V gene TRBV28 combines with J gene TRBJ2-1; possibly TRBD2 for D (6 bases). Germline CDR1 reads MDHEN; CDR2 reads SYDVKM. The CDR3 totals 13 residues. V was clipped by 3 bases and J by 6 bases, with 9 bases between them.

The CDR3 region has the DNA TGTGCCAGCAGTTCGAGGCCCTCGGCGAACACCGGGGAGCTGTTTTTT. Protein: CASSSRPSANTGELFF. The chain joins TRBV27 to TRBJ2-2; D uncertain. V was clipped by 4 bases and J by 0 bases, with 12 bases between them. This CDR3 spans 16 amino acids. From germline, CDR1 is MNHEY and CDR2 SMNVEV (reference sequence).

CDR3 sequence reads: CASSLVRTDTQYF. CDR3 DNA: TGCGCCAGCAGCTTGGTCCGCACAGATACGCAGTATTTT. The V and J genes are TRBV5-1 and TRBJ2-3, with D unclear. This CDR3 contains 13 residues. Germline CDR1 and CDR2: SGHRS and YFSETQ. V was pared by 0 bases and J by 1 base, with 3 bases between.

This clone was found once. This chain uses TRBV11-3 with TRBJ2-3; 7 bases fit TRBD2. The V and J ends lost 0 bases and 2 bases, in that order; junction bases with no gene match: 5. The germline V gene encodes CDR1 SGHNT and CDR2 YENEEA. This CDR3 has 16 residues. The DNA of the CDR3 is TGTGCCAGCAGCTTAGAGGCTAGCGGCATCACAGATACGCAGTATTTT. Translation: CASSLEASGITDTQYF. The full variable domain, with the rest looked up from reference TRBV11-3 and TRBJ2-3, is EAGVVQSPRYKIIEKKQPVAFWCNPISGHNTLYWYLQNLGQGPELLIRYENEEAVDDSQLPKDRFSAERLKGVDSTLKIQPAELGDSAVYLCASSLEASGITDTQYFGPGTRLTVL.

This chain connects TRBV5-6 to TRBJ2-5; TRBD2 agrees at 8 bases. Unmatched junction bases numbered 15, after V lost 4 bases and J lost 13 bases. The CDR3 runs to 14 residues. Germline V gives CDR1 SGHDT, CDR2 YYEEEE. The CDR3 DNA reads TGTGCCAGCAGCCTAAGCGGGAGCGCGATCACGTGGTACTTC. Protein: CASSLSGSAITWYF.

The rearrangement joins TRBV25-1 to TRBJ1-2, with D unclear. The CDR3 spans 13 residues. V was trimmed by 2 bases and J by 5 bases, leaving 9 bases between them. Germline values: CDR1 MGHDK, CDR2 SYGVNS. CDR3 in amino acids: CASSERTGYGYTF. The CDR3 DNA follows: TGTGCCAGCAGTGAAAGGACGGGATATGGCTACACCTTC.

V is TRBV10-2 and J is TRBJ2-1; D is undetermined. Germline V gene sequence: CDR1 WSHSY, CDR2 SAAADI. CDR3 length equals 12 residues. V lost 7 bases and J 5 bases, leaving 9 bases between the germline ends. CDR3 DNA sequence: TGCGCCAGCAAGGAACCGAACAATGAGCAGTTCTTC. It is translated as CASKEPNNEQFF.

The chain joins TRBV2 to TRBJ2-7; tentative D call: TRBD1 (6 bases). The CDR3 sequence is 14 residues long. Germline V gives CDR1 SNHLY, CDR2 FYNNEI. V dropped 6 bases and J dropped 6 bases, with 18 bases sitting between them. The CDR3 loop reads CASRPLDLGGEQYF. The CDR3 DNA is TGTGCCAGCAGACCCCTGGATCTAGGGGGCGAGCAGTACTTC.

This chain uses TRBV6-5 with TRBJ2-1; D is unresolved. Germline CDR1 reads MNHEY; CDR2 reads SVGAGI. The CDR3 contains 13 residues. V was shortened by 6 bases and J by 7 bases, with 13 bases between the two germline ends. The CDR3 spells CASRWSLRNEQFF. The CDR3 nucleotides are TGTGCCAGCAGGTGGTCACTAAGGAATGAGCAGTTCTTC.

The CDR3 coding sequence is TGCAGTGCTAGCCGGGACTACCCGTTCTTC. It translates to CSASRDYPFF. The chain has TRBV20-1 and TRBJ2-1, with 7 nucleotides matching TRBD2. V shed 3 bases, J shed 15 bases, and the junction held 5 bases outside the gene matches. The V gene's germline CDR1 is DFQATT and CDR2 SNEGSKA (reference sequence). This CDR3 is 10 amino acids long.

V gene TRBV19 combines with J gene TRBJ2-7; D possibly matches TRBD1 or TRBD2 (5 bases each). There are 12 residues in the CDR3. Per germline, CDR1 LNHDA and CDR2 SQIVND (reference sequence). V shed 3 bases and J shed 7 bases, with 10 bases lying between them. The CDR3 spells CASSMRGREQYF. The CDR3 coding sequence is TGTGCCAGTAGTATGAGGGGACGAGAGCAGTACTTC.

V gene TRBV10-1 combines with J gene TRBJ2-1, with unresolved D. Germline V gene sequence: CDR1 WNHNN, CDR2 SYGVQD (reference sequence). V was clipped by 3 bases and J by 9 bases, with 9 bases between them. The CDR3 is 12 residues long. DNA for the CDR3: TGCGCCAGCAGTGATAGTTTGGGTGAGCAGTTCTTC. It codes for CASSDSLGEQFF.